A selection of T cell receptor beta chains follows, all from one sample in a study of shared clonotypes between healthy human individuals. The method was immunoSEQ multiplex PCR; TCRdb's version includes in-frame clones alone and lacks a portion of them. Of 2 million to 3 million clones in the sample, 93% were seen once. Sequencing input: naive CD4+ T cells from PBMCs. Receptor source: a man between 18 and 29 years old in good health. Some clones in this sample may be carry-over from other donors' samples. The CDR3 runs from the conserved cysteine through the conserved F or W. D genes are given only for firm matches. Size is stated for part of the rows, as once, few or many counts, or as a class when the clone is expanded.

TRBJ2-7	-	TRBV19	-	TGTGCCAGTGCCCGCGGGACGGCGAGCTCCTACGAGCAGTACTTC	CASARGTASSYEQYF
TRBJ1-1	few	TRBV2	-	TGTGCCAGCAGTGAACGACTGCCTAACACTGAAGCTTTCTTT	CASSERLPNTEAFF
TRBJ1-1	-	TRBV27	-	TGTGCCAGCAGTTTATCAAGGGGCACTGAAGCTTTCTTT	CASSLSRGTEAFF
TRBJ2-5	-	TRBV6-5	-	TGTGCCAGCAGTTACAAAGAGACCCAGTACTTC	CASSYKETQYF
TRBJ2-1	-	TRBV18	TRBD2	TGTGCCAGCTCACCACCAACTAGCGGCAGCTCCTACAATGAGCAGTTCTTC	CASSPPTSGSSYNEQFF
TRBJ2-7	-	TRBV5-8	TRBD2	TGTGCCAGCGCCCGGCTAGCGGACTCCTACGAGCAGTACTTC	CASARLADSYEQYF
TRBJ2-3	-	TRBV18	-	TGTGCCAGCTCACCCCCTCGGGGGGCCCGTCGGGAAAACACAGATACGCAGTATTTT	CASSPPRGARRENTDTQYF
TRBJ1-3	once	TRBV18	-	TGTGCCAGCTCAGGAAGTCCTGGAAACACCATATATTTT	CASSGSPGNTIYF
TRBJ2-3	-	TRBV7-3	TRBD2	TGTGCCAGCAGCTTAACTCCCGGGACTAGCGGGAGGAGCACAGATACGCAGTATTTT	CASSLTPGTSGRSTDTQYF
TRBJ1-2	-	TRBV28	-	TGTGCCAGCAGTTACCGTCAGTTATATAACTATGGCTACACCTTC	CASSYRQLYNYGYTF
TRBJ2-3	-	TRBV7-3	-	TGTGCCAGCAGCTCCTTCGACAGAACAGATACGCAGTATTTT	CASSSFDRTDTQYF
TRBJ2-1	-	TRBV18	-	TGTGCCAGCCATAGACAGCAGTCCTACAATGAGCAGTTCTTC	CASHRQQSYNEQFF
TRBJ1-3	-	TRBV19	-	TGTGCCAGTACCTCGGGCAGATTCTCTGGAAACACCATATATTTT	CASTSGRFSGNTIYF
TRBJ2-5	-	TRBV28	-	TGTGCCAGCAGTTTGGGCCAGGGGAGGCAAGAGACCCAGTACTTC	CASSLGQGRQETQYF
TRBJ1-1	-	TRBV10-3	-	TGTGCCATCAGTGCCTCCACAGGGAATCCTGAAGCTTTCTTT	CAISASTGNPEAFF
TRBJ1-1	-	TRBV29-1	-	TGCAGCGTTGGGGGTCTCATGAACACTGAAGCTTTCTTT	CSVGGLMNTEAFF
TRBJ1-2	-	TRBV5-4	-	TGTGCCAGCAGCTCATCAACAGCTCTCTATGGCTACACCTTC	CASSSSTALYGYTF
TRBJ1-1	-	TRBV4-1	TRBD1	TGCGCCAGCAGCCAAGAAAATGGCAGGGGGGCCACTGAAGCTTTCTTT	CASSQENGRGATEAFF
TRBJ2-3	-	TRBV5-1	-	TGCGCCAGCGCCTCAGGAGGCGGGGCAGATACGCAGTATTTT	CASASGGGADTQYF
TRBJ1-2	-	TRBV6-5	-	TGTGCCAGCAGTTTGAAGGGGCGCAACTATGGCTACACCTTC	CASSLKGRNYGYTF
TRBJ1-5	-	TRBV11-1	-	TGTGCCAGCAGCTTAGGAGGGGCTCATCAGCCCCAGCATTTT	CASSLGGAHQPQHF
TRBJ2-1	-	TRBV6-4	-	TGTGCCAGCAGTGTTGGATATGAGCAGTTCTTC	CASSVGYEQFF
TRBJ2-7	once	TRBV4-1	TRBD2	TGCGCCAGCAGCCATAGGACTAGCGGGAGCCCGTCAGTCGAGCAGTACTTC	CASSHRTSGSPSVEQYF
TRBJ1-1	-	TRBV2	-	TGTGCCAGCAGTCGACAGGAGGAAGACACTGAAGCTTTCTTT	CASSRQEEDTEAFF
TRBJ2-7	once	TRBV27	-	TGTGCCAGCCGCCTCCATCAGGGCGCAGCCTACGAGCAGTACTTC	CASRLHQGAAYEQYF
TRBJ2-1	-	TRBV5-1	-	TGCGCCAGCAGCTCTCTAACGGGCAACTACAATGAGCAGTTCTTC	CASSSLTGNYNEQFF
TRBJ2-7	-	TRBV28	-	TGTGCCAGCAGTTCCCCAGGTGCAGGCTACGAGCAGTACTTC	CASSSPGAGYEQYF
TRBJ1-1	-	TRBV11-1	-	TGTGCCAGCAGCTTAGGGGCAGGTGCGAACACTGAAGCTTTCTTT	CASSLGAGANTEAFF
TRBJ2-6	-	TRBV6-5	-	TGTGCCAGCAGTTACTCAGCGACAGCGGGGGCCAACGTCCTGACTTTC	CASSYSATAGANVLTF
TRBJ2-1	once	TRBV5-4	TRBD2	TGTGCCAGCAGCTTAAACTTAGCGGGTTATGAGCAGTTCTTC	CASSLNLAGYEQFF
TRBJ1-4	-	TRBV9	-	TGTGCCAGCAACCCCGGTGGGAGTAATGAAAAACTGTTTTTT	CASNPGGSNEKLFF
TRBJ2-7	-	TRBV9	-	TGTGCCAGCAGCGTTAGTCAGGGGCCCTACGAGCAGTACTTC	CASSVSQGPYEQYF
TRBJ2-7	-	TRBV6-5	TRBD2	TGTGCCAGCACCTACCTAGCGGGAGCGGGCTACGAGCAGTACTTC	CASTYLAGAGYEQYF
TRBJ2-5	-	TRBV4-2	-	TGTGCCAGCAGCGACGGAGGCCGGGGTCAAGAGACCCAGTACTTC	CASSDGGRGQETQYF
TRBJ2-7	-	TRBV6-1	-	TGTGCCAGCAGTGAAGTCGGATACACCAGCTACGAGCAGTACTTC	CASSEVGYTSYEQYF
TRBJ2-1	-	TRBV25-1	-	TGTGCCAGCAGTGATTCAGGGTTCGGGCAGTTCTTC	CASSDSGFGQFF
TRBJ2-1	-	TRBV19	-	TGTGCCAGTAGTATATCCTCTGGGCTGCGCTCCTACAATGAGCAGTTCTTC	CASSISSGLRSYNEQFF
TRBJ2-1	-	TRBV6-1	TRBD2	TGTGCCAGCAGGGAACTAGCGGGAGTTTGGAATGAGCAGTTCTTC	CASRELAGVWNEQFF
TRBJ2-7	once	TRBV7-2	-	TGTGCCAGCAGCTTATCAGGGCACCCTTCCTACGAGCAGTACTTC	CASSLSGHPSYEQYF
TRBJ2-5	-	TRBV30	-	TGTGCCTGGAGTGTGAAGGAGACCCAGTACTTC	CAWSVKETQYF
TRBJ2-7	once	TRBV27	-	TGTGCCAGCAGTTTTGGAAGCCTCGGGATTTACGAGCAGTACTTC	CASSFGSLGIYEQYF
TRBJ2-3	-	TRBV29-1	-	TGCAGCGTTGGGGGGGTTGTCACAGATACGCAGTATTTT	CSVGGVVTDTQYF